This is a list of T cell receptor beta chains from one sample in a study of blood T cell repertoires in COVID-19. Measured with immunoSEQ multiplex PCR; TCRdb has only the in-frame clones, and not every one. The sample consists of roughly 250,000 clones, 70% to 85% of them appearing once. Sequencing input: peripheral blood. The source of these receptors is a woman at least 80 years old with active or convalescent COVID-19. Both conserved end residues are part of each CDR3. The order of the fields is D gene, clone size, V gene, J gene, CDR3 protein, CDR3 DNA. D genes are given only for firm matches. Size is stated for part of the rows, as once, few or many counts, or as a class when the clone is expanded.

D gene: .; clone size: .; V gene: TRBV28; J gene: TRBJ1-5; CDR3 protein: CASSLSGQPQHF; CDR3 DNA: TGTGCCAGCAGTTTATCAGGTCAGCCCCAGCATTTT
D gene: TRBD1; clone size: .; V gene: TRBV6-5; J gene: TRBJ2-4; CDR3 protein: CASSNPRTGINIQYF; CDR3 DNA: TGTGCCAGCAGCAACCCTCGGACAGGGATAAACATTCAGTACTTC
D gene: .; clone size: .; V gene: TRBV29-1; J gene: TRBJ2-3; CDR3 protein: CSVEDYTDTQYF; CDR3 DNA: TGCAGCGTTGAAGACTATACAGATACGCAGTATTTT
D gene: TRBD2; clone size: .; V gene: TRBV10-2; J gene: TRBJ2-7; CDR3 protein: CASSGPGTSGGLQYF; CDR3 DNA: TGCGCCAGCAGCGGACCCGGGACTAGCGGGGGCTTGCAGTACTTC
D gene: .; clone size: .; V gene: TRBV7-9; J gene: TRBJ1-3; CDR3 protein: CASSNRALRGNTIYF; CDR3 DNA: TGTGCCAGCAGCAACAGGGCTTTGCGAGGAAACACCATATATTTT
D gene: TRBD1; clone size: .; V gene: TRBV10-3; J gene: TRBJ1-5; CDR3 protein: CAISRDSLNQPQHF; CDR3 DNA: TGTGCCATCAGTCGGGACAGTTTGAATCAGCCCCAGCATTTT
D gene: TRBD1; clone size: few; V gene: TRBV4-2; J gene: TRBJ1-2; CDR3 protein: CASSQDRDREDGYTF; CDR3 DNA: TGTGCCAGCAGCCAAGACCGGGACAGGGAGGATGGCTACACCTTC
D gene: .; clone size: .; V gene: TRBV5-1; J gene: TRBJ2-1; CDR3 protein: CASSLGGTMTNNEQFF; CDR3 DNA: TGCGCCAGCAGCTTGGGAGGGACAATGACGAACAATGAGCAGTTCTTC
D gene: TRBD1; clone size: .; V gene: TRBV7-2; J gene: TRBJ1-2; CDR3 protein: CASSSTGGPPYGYTF; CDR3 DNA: TGTGCCAGCAGCTCGACAGGGGGCCCACCCTATGGCTACACCTTC
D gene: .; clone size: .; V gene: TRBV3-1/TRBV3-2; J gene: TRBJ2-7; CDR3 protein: CASSLQGSREQYF; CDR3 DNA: TGTGCCAGCAGCCTTCAGGGTTCCCGGGAGCAGTACTTC
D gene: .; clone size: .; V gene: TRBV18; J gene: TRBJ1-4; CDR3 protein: CASSPRTGANEKLFF; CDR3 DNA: TGTGCCAGCTCACCACGGACCGGGGCTAATGAAAAACTGTTTTTT
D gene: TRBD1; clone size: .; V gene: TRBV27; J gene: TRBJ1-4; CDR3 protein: CASSSGLRDRDEKLFF; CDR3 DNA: TGTGCCAGCAGTTCGGGTCTTAGGGACAGGGATGAAAAACTGTTTTTT
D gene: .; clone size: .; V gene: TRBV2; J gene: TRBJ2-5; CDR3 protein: CASRREALETQYF; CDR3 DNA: TGTGCCAGCCGCCGAGAAGCGTTGGAGACCCAGTACTTC
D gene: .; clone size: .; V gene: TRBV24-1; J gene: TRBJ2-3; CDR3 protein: CATSGSHQTDTQYF; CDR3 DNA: TGTGCCACCAGTGGATCTCACCAGACAGATACGCAGTATTTT
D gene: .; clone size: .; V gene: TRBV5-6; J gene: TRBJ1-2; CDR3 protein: CASSLYGNPMGTGGYTF; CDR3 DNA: TGTGCCAGCAGCTTGTATGGGAATCCGATGGGGACTGGTGGCTACACCTTC
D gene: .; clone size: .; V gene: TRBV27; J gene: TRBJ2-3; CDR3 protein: CASSRTGTDTQYF; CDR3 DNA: TGTGCCAGCAGTCGAACAGGGACAGATACGCAGTATTTT
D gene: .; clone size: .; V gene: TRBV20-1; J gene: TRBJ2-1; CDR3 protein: CSASETEKQFF; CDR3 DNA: TGCAGTGCCTCGGAGACAGAGAAGCAGTTCTTC
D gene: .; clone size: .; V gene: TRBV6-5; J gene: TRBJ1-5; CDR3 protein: CASSWEGSNQPQHF; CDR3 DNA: TGTGCCAGCAGTTGGGAGGGTAGCAATCAGCCCCAGCATTTT
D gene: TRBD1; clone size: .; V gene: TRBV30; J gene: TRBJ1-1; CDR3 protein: CAWTEGTGFEAFF; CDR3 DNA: TGTGCCTGGACCGAAGGGACAGGATTTGAAGCTTTCTTT
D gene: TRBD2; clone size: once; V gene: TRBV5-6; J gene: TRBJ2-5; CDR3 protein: CASSWLAGGPDETQYF; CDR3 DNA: TGTGCCAGCAGCTGGCTAGCGGGAGGGCCAGATGAGACCCAGTACTTC
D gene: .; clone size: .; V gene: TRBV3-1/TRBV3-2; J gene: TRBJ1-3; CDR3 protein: CASSTELVSGNTIYF; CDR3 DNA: TGTGCCAGCAGCACAGAGCTCGTCTCTGGAAACACCATATATTTT
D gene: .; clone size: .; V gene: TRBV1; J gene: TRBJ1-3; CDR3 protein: CTSSQLRDPISNRGSGNTIYF; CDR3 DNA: TGCACCAGCAGCCAATTGAGGGACCCTATATCAAACAGGGGGTCTGGAAACACCATATATTTT
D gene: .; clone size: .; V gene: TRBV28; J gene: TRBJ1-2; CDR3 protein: CASSLRNYGYTF; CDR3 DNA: TGTGCCAGCAGTTTGCGAAACTATGGCTACACCTTC
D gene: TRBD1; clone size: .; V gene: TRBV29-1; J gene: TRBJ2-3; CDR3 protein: CSIRQGQSTDTQYF; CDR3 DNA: TGCAGCATTCGACAGGGTCAGAGCACAGATACGCAGTATTTT
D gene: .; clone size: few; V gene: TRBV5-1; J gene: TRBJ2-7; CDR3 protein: CASSLEAPNAQYF; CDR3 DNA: TGCGCCAGCAGCTTGGAAGCCCCCAACGCTCAGTACTTC
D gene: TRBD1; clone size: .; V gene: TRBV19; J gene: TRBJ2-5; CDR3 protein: CASTRGTGNRETQYF; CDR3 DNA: TGTGCCAGTACCCGAGGGACAGGGAATAGAGAGACCCAGTACTTC
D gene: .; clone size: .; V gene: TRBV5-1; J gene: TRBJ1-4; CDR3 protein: CASSQTPRGAGEKLFF; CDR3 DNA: TGCGCCAGCAGCCAGACACCCAGGGGCGCAGGGGAAAAACTGTTTTTT
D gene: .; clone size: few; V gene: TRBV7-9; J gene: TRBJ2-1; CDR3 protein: CASNFPLGTYNEQFF; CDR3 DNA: TGTGCCAGCAACTTTCCTCTCGGGACCTACAATGAGCAGTTCTTC
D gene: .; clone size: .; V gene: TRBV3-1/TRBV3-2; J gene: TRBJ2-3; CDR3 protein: CASSQGLGIATQYF; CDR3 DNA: TGTGCCAGCAGCCAGGGGCTGGGTATCGCGACGCAGTATTTT
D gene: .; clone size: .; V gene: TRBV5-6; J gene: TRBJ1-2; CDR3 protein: CASSLIPEYGYTF; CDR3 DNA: TGTGCCAGCAGCTTAATCCCAGAATATGGCTACACCTTC
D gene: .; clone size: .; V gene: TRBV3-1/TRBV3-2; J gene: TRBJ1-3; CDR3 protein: CASSRTWEAGNTIYF; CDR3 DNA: TGTGCCAGCAGCCGTACCTGGGAGGCTGGAAACACCATATATTTT
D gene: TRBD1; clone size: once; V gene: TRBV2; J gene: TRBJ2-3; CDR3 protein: CASSPRDRGITDTQYF; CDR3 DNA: TGTGCCAGCAGTCCTAGGGACAGGGGAATCACAGATACGCAGTATTTT
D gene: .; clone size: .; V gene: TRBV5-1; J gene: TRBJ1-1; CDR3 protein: CASSPTYSGTEAFF; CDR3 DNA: TGCGCCAGCAGCCCCACTTACAGTGGCACTGAAGCTTTCTTT
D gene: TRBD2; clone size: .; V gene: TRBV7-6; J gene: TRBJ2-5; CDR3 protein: CASSLTSGIVSEETQYF; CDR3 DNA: TGTGCCAGCAGCTTGACTAGCGGGATAGTGTCGGAGGAGACCCAGTACTTC
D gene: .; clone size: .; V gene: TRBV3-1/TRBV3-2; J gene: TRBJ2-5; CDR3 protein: CASSQPGNEETQYF; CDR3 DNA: TGTGCCAGCAGCCAGCCAGGGAACGAGGAGACCCAGTACTTC
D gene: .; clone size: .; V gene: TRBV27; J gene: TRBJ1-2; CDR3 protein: CASSLFPLTGKGGYTF; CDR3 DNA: TGTGCCAGCAGTTTGTTCCCCCTTACAGGGAAAGGAGGCTACACCTTC
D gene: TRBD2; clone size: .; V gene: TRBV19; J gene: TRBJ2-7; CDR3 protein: CASSPHLAVPYEQYF; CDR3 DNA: TGTGCCAGTAGTCCGCATCTAGCGGTCCCCTACGAGCAGTACTTC
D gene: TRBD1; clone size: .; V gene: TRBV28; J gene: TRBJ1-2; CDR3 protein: CASSVGTASGYTF; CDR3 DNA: TGTGCCAGCAGTGTGGGGACAGCAAGTGGCTACACCTTC
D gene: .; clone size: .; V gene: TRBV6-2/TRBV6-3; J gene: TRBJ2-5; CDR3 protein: CASSYQDYQETQYF; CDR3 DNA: TGTGCCAGCAGTTACCAAGACTACCAAGAGACCCAGTACTTC
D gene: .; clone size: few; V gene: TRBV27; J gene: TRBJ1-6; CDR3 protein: CASSLDLLGSPLHF; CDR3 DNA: TGTGCCAGCAGCCTAGACTTGTTAGGTTCACCCCTCCACTTT
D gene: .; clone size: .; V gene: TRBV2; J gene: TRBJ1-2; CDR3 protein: CASSPQRTNYGYTF; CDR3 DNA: TGTGCCAGCAGTCCGCAGAGGACTAACTATGGCTACACCTTC
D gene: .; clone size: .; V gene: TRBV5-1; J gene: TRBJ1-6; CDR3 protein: CASAPDGNNSPLHF; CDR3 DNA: TGCGCCAGCGCGCCGGACGGGAATAATTCACCCCTCCACTTT
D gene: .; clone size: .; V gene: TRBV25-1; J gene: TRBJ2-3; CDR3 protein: CASSELSSSGTDTQYF; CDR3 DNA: TGTGCCAGCAGTGAATTGAGTAGCTCAGGCACAGATACGCAGTATTTT
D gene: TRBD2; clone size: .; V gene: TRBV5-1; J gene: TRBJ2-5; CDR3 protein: CASSPGLAGASETQYF; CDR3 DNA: TGCGCCAGCAGCCCCGGACTAGCGGGGGCTTCAGAGACCCAGTACTTC
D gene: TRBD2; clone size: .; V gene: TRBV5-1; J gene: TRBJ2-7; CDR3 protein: CASSTDGGRIGEQYF; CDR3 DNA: TGCGCCAGCAGCACTGACGGGGGGAGAATAGGCGAGCAGTACTTC
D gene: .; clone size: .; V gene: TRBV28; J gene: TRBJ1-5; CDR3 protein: CASKRARTEDQPQHF; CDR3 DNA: TGTGCCAGCAAGAGGGCCCGAACGGAAGATCAGCCCCAGCATTTT
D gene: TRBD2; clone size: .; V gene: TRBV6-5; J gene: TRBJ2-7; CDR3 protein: CASSSRLAGGYEQYF; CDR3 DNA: TGTGCCAGCAGTTCCCGACTAGCGGGAGGTTACGAGCAGTACTTC
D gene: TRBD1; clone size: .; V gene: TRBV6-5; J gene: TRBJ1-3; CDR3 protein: CASIPQGERNTIYF; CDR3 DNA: TGTGCCAGCATTCCACAGGGGGAGCGAAACACCATATATTTT
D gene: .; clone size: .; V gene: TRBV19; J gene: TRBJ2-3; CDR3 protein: CASTISPPYAGRSTDTQYF; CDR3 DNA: TGTGCCAGTACCATTAGCCCCCCATATGCGGGACGAAGCACAGATACGCAGTATTTT
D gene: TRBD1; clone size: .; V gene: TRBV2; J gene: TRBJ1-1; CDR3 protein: CASSEEGAAYTEAFF; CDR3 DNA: TGTGCCAGCAGTGAAGAGGGGGCGGCTTACACTGAAGCTTTCTTT
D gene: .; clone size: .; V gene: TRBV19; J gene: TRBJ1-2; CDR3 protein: CASSIGLDYGYTF; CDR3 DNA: TGTGCCAGTAGTATTGGACTGGACTATGGCTACACCTTC
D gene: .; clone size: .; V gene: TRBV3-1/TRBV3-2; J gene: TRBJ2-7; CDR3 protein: CASSQGPVRGPYEQYF; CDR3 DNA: TGTGCCAGCAGCCAAGGCCCCGTGCGGGGACCCTACGAGCAGTACTTC
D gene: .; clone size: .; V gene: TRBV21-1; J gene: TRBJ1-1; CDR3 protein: CASSKRLRGGPTEAFF; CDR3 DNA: TGTGCCAGCAGCAAAAGGCTCCGAGGGGGCCCCACTGAAGCTTTCTTT